This T cell receptor (beta chain) was identified during a study of cytomegalovirus exposure and HLA in healthy donors. The PCR used 60 Vbeta and 13 Jbeta primers. The assay was immunoSEQ multiplex PCR, and TCRdb's table has in-frame clones only and misses some. The table shows over 130,000 clones, with approximately 85% occurring only once. The CDR3 has 16 amino acids. V shed 0 bases, J shed 9 bases, and the junction held 7 bases outside the gene matches. Germline assignment: CDR1 SGDLS and CDR2 YYNGEE. Sequences were obtained from PBMCs. The V call is TRBV9, the J call TRBJ1-6; 9 bases are shared with TRBD1. This clonotype was obtained from a woman between 40 and 55 years old in good health and CMV-seronegative. CDR3 DNA: TGTGCCAGCAGCGTAGGAGAGGGACAGGGTGGTTCACCCCTCCACTTT. This codes for CASSVGEGQGGSPLHF. Combining the CDR3 with reference TRBV9 and TRBJ1-6 gives the whole variable domain DSGVTQTPKHLITATGQRVTLRCSPRSGDLSVYWYQQSLDQGLQFLIQYYNGEERAKGNILERFSAQQFPDLHSELNLSSLELGDSALYFCASSVGEGQGGSPLHFGNGTRLTVT.